Detailed here is one TCR beta chain. This sample is drawn from a study of blood T cell repertoires in COVID-19. Study-level information: Whether acute or convalescent, the COVID-19 samples came from the United States, Italy and Spain. Sample material is recorded as cDNA or gDNA derived from T cells, B-cell-depleted T cells, or PBMCs.

The CDR3 is 12 residues long. V lost 8 bases and J 2 bases, leaving 7 bases between the germline ends. Germline assignment: CDR1 SGHAT and CDR2 FQNNGV. In the original analysis: How many nucleated cells were present was estimated from reference gene primer amplification. Data came from immunoSEQ multiplex PCR; TCRdb stores just in-frame clones and leaves some out. That table supplies the V and J calls and clone size; D and trimming were determined from the DNA. The sample records approximately 99,000 clones, about 88% being singletons. This TCR was recovered from a human donor in a cohort sampled during active COVID-19. J is TRBJ1-3 and V is TRBV11-2; D might be TRBD1 (5 bases). The sample consisted of peripheral blood. The CDR3 sequence: CASEGAGNTIYF. The CDR3 DNA sequence: TGTGCCAGCGAAGGGGCTGGAAACACCATATATTTT.